This is a list of T cell receptor beta chains from one sample in a study of T cell responses to AZD1222 COVID-19 vaccine. Assay used: immunoSEQ multiplex PCR; TCRdb lists only in-frame clones, some missing. The profile covers some 150,000 clones, with 85% to 90% appearing a single time and about 3.1% taken by the ten largest. Sample: peripheral blood, taken 28 days after the second AZD1222 dose. These receptors originate from an adult who received the AZD1222 COVID-19 vaccine. Each CDR3 is given with its conserved first and last residue. The order of the fields is D gene, J gene, V gene, CDR3 protein. D genes are given only for firm matches.

D: TRBD1; J: TRBJ1-2; V: TRBV24-1; CDR3: CATSDGTEVYGYTF
D: .; J: TRBJ1-2; V: TRBV3-1/TRBV3-2; CDR3: CASSQRGPRSPYGYTF
D: .; J: TRBJ2-1; V: TRBV28; CDR3: CASSPPNYNEQFF
D: .; J: TRBJ1-1; V: TRBV29-1; CDR3: CSVEGQVNTEAFF
D: TRBD1; J: TRBJ1-6; V: TRBV10-3; CDR3: CAISAGTGTSPLHF
D: .; J: TRBJ1-2; V: TRBV27; CDR3: CASSLSTYSHGGRDYGYTF
D: TRBD1; J: TRBJ2-7; V: TRBV10-2; CDR3: CASSINRGTGVSPYF
D: .; J: TRBJ1-4; V: TRBV30; CDR3: CAWRGQTTNEKLFF
D: .; J: TRBJ2-3; V: TRBV7-9; CDR3: CASSLAQVTQYF
D: .; J: TRBJ1-2; V: TRBV28; CDR3: CASYLAGGVNYGYTF
D: .; J: TRBJ1-2; V: TRBV28; CDR3: CASSFSLDAYGYTF
D: .; J: TRBJ1-6; V: TRBV2; CDR3: CATHRVNSPLHF
D: .; J: TRBJ2-4; V: TRBV28; CDR3: CASRQSLAKNIQYF
D: .; J: TRBJ2-1; V: TRBV24-1; CDR3: CATSDLQSPSRAYEQFF
D: .; J: TRBJ2-5; V: TRBV7-3; CDR3: CASSLFLGGQETQYF
D: .; J: TRBJ2-7; V: TRBV5-6; CDR3: CASSADTKNSYEQYF
D: .; J: TRBJ2-3; V: TRBV2; CDR3: CASTSDGDTQYF
D: .; J: TRBJ2-7; V: TRBV2; CDR3: CASKGVSVDEQYF
D: .; J: TRBJ2-1; V: TRBV7-9; CDR3: CASSPGVDGREQFF
D: .; J: TRBJ2-5; V: TRBV6-5; CDR3: CASSYLAGETQYF
D: TRBD1; J: TRBJ1-6; V: TRBV7-2; CDR3: CASSSQGNQGSPLHF
D: .; J: TRBJ1-4; V: TRBV2; CDR3: CASTTAGDEKLFF
D: TRBD1; J: TRBJ2-2; V: TRBV30; CDR3: CAWTWTGAAGELFF
D: .; J: TRBJ1-1; V: TRBV11-2; CDR3: CASSPPQGMNTEAFF
D: .; J: TRBJ2-1; V: TRBV2; CDR3: CASSVDRYNEQFF
D: .; J: TRBJ1-2; V: TRBV3-1/TRBV3-2; CDR3: CASSLLPPSYGYTF
D: .; J: TRBJ2-3; V: TRBV28; CDR3: CAISRGRATDTQYF
D: .; J: TRBJ2-7; V: TRBV27; CDR3: CASSFSPPTSAVGYEQYF
D: TRBD1; J: TRBJ1-6; V: TRBV9; CDR3: CASSPQGAEMDYNSPLHF
D: .; J: TRBJ1-2; V: TRBV4-2; CDR3: CASRFDGNYGYTF
D: .; J: TRBJ1-2; V: TRBV5-4; CDR3: CASSITDYGYTF
D: .; J: TRBJ1-1; V: TRBV30; CDR3: CAWSIRTEAFF
D: TRBD2; J: TRBJ2-3; V: TRBV7-3; CDR3: CASSLSLAEGSDTQYF
D: .; J: TRBJ1-1; V: TRBV12-3/TRBV12-4; CDR3: CASSRNQNTEAFF
D: .; J: TRBJ2-3; V: TRBV19; CDR3: CASMSARSTDTQYF
D: .; J: TRBJ1-4; V: TRBV28; CDR3: CASSLSGFEKLFF
D: .; J: TRBJ2-7; V: TRBV3-1/TRBV3-2; CDR3: CASSQDGGDYEQYF
D: TRBD2; J: TRBJ2-1; V: TRBV29-1; CDR3: CSVGGGISYNEQFF
D: .; J: TRBJ1-6; V: TRBV21-1; CDR3: CASSKRLPGRVCNSPLHF
D: .; J: TRBJ1-5; V: TRBV2; CDR3: CASSELMGWGSSQPQHF
D: .; J: TRBJ1-3; V: TRBV28; CDR3: CASSRLDVSGNTIYF
D: .; J: TRBJ2-7; V: TRBV14; CDR3: CASSQVGGRVGLPVSYYEQYF
D: .; J: TRBJ2-7; V: TRBV6-5; CDR3: CASSHDPDYEQYF
D: TRBD2; J: TRBJ2-7; V: TRBV7-6; CDR3: CASSLGRDSSGSSYEQYF
D: .; J: TRBJ2-2; V: TRBV28; CDR3: CASSSPSGRNTGELFF
D: .; J: TRBJ2-2; V: TRBV3-1/TRBV3-2; CDR3: CASSPGLDVWELFF
D: .; J: TRBJ2-3; V: TRBV6-5; CDR3: CASSFGWATDTQYF
D: .; J: TRBJ1-2; V: TRBV2; CDR3: CASSGSASPYGYTF
D: .; J: TRBJ1-6; V: TRBV2; CDR3: CASIGRSGQINSPLHF
D: .; J: TRBJ1-5; V: TRBV30; CDR3: CAWGSRRRNDQPQHF
D: TRBD2; J: TRBJ2-5; V: TRBV3-1/TRBV3-2; CDR3: CASSQDSSGAWETQYF
D: .; J: TRBJ1-3; V: TRBV28; CDR3: CASSKPGMVSGNTIYF
D: .; J: TRBJ2-5; V: TRBV29-1; CDR3: CSVVSQRGETQYF
D: .; J: TRBJ1-6; V: TRBV6-5; CDR3: CASSRIRGGNSPLHF
D: .; J: TRBJ2-3; V: TRBV9; CDR3: CASTKTERHTDTQYF
D: .; J: TRBJ1-5; V: TRBV2; CDR3: CASRSDPLLNQPQHF
D: .; J: TRBJ1-6; V: TRBV30; CDR3: CAWTIGYNSPLHF
D: .; J: TRBJ2-1; V: TRBV19; CDR3: CASSLLPGEQFF
D: .; J: TRBJ1-2; V: TRBV7-3; CDR3: CASVRGSYGYTF